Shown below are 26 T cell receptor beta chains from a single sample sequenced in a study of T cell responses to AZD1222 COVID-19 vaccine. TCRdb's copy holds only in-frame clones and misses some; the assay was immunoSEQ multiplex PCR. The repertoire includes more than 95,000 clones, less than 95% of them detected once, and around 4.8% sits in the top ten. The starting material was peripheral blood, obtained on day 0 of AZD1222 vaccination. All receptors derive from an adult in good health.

CDR3 sequence: CATSRVRDRADYGYTF. The CDR3 DNA sequence: TGTGCCACCAGCAGAGTAAGGGACAGGGCTGACTATGGCTACACCTTC. The chain combines TRBV15 with TRBJ1-2, with TRBD1 matching over 9 bases. V shed 1 base and J 3 bases; nucleotides not matched to a gene: 6. From germline, CDR1 is LNHNV and CDR2 YYDKDF (reference sequence). The length of the CDR3 is 16 residues.

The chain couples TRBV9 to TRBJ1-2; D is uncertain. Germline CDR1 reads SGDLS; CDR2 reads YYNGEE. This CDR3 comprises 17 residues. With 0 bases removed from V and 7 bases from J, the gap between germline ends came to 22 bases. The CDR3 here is CASSVEMTRPGEGGYTF. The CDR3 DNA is TGTGCCAGCAGCGTAGAAATGACCCGCCCCGGGGAAGGTGGCTACACCTTC.

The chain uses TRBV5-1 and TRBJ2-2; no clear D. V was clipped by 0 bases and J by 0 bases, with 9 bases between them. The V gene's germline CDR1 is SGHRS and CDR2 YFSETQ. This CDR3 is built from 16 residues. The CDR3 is CASSLGVAANTGELFF. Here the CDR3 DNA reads TGCGCCAGCAGCTTGGGGGTGGCTGCGAACACCGGGGAGCTGTTTTTT.

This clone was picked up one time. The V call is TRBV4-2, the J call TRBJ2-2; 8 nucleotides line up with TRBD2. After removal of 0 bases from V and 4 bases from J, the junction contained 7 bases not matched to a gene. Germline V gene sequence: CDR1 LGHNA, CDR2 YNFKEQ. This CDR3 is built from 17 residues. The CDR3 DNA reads TGTGCCAGCAGCCAAGATCGGACTAGCCCGTCCACCGGGGAGCTGTTTTTT. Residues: CASSQDRTSPSTGELFF.

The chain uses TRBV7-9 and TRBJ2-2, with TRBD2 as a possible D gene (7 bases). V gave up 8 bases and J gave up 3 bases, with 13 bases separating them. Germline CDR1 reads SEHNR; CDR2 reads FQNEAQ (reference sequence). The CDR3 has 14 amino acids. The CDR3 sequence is CASLQGRDTGELFF. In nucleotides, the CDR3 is TGTGCCAGCCTCCAGGGGAGGGACACCGGGGAGCTGTTTTTT.

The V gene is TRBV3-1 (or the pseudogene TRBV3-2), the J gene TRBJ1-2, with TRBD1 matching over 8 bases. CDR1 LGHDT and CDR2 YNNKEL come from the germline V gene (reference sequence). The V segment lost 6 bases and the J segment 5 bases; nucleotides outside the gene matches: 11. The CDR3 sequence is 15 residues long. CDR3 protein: CASSSTGGANYGYTF. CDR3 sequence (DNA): TGTGCCAGCAGTTCCACAGGGGGTGCCAATTATGGCTACACCTTC.

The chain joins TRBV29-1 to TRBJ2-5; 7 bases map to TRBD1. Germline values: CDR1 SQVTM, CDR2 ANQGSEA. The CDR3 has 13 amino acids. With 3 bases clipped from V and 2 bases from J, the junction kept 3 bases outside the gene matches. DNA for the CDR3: TGCAGCGTTGAGGGACAGCGGCAAGAGACCCAGTACTTC. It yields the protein CSVEGQRQETQYF.

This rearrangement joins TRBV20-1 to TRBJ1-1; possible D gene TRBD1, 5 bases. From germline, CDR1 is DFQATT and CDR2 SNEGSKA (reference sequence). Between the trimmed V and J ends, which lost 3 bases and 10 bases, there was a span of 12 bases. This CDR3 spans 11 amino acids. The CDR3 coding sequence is TGCAGTGCTAGCCTGACCCAGGGAGCTTTCTTT. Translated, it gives CSASLTQGAFF.

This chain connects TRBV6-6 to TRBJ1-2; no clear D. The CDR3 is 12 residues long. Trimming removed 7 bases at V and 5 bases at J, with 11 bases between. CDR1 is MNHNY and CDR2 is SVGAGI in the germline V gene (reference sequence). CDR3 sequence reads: CASKRDLYGYTF. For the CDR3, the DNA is TGTGCCAGCAAGAGGGATCTTTATGGCTACACCTTC.

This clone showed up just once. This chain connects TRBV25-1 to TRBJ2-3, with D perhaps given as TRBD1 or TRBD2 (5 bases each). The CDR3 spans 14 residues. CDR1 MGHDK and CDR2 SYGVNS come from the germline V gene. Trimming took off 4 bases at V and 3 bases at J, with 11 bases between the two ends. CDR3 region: CASSGAWGTDTQYF. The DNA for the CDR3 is TGTGCCAGCAGTGGGGCGTGGGGGACAGATACGCAGTATTTT. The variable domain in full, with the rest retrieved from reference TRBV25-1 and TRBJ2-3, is EADIYQTPRYLVIGTGKKITLECSQTMGHDKMYWYQQDPGMELHLIHYSYGVNSTEKGDLSSESTVSRIRTEHFPLTLESARPSHTSQYLCASSGAWGTDTQYFGPGTRLTVL.

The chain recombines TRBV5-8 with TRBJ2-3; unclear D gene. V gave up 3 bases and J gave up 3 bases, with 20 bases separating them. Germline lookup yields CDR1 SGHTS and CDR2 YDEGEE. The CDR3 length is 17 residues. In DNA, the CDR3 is TGTGCCAGCAGCTCCCCCTTTCGGTCCCCAACGACAGATACGCAGTATTTT. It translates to CASSSPFRSPTTDTQYF.

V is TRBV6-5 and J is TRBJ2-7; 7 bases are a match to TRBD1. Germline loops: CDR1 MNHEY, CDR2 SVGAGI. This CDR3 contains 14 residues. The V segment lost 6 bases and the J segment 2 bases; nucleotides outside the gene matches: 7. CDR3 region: CASRPGQPPYEQYF. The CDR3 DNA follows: TGTGCCAGCAGGCCGGGACAGCCACCCTACGAGCAGTACTTC.

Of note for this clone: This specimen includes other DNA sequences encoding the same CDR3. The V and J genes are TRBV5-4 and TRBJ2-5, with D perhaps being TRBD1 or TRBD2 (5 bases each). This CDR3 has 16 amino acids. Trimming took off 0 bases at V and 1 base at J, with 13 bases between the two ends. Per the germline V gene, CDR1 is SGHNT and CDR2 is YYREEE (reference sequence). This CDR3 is CASSLGSGTFQETQYF. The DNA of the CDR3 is TGTGCCAGCAGCTTGGGATCGGGGACCTTCCAAGAGACCCAGTACTTC.

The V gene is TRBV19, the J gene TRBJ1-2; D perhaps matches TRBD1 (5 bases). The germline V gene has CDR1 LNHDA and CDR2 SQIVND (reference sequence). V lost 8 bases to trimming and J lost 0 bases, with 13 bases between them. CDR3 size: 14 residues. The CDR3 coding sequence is TGTGCCAGTGAGAGAGGGACCGCTAACTATGGCTACACCTTC. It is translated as CASERGTANYGYTF. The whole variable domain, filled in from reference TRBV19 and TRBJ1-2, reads DGGITQSPKYLFRKEGQNVTLSCEQNLNHDAMYWYRQDPGQGLRLIYYSQIVNDFQKGDIAEGYSVSREKKESFPLTVTSAQKNPTAFYLCASERGTANYGYTFGSGTRLTVV.

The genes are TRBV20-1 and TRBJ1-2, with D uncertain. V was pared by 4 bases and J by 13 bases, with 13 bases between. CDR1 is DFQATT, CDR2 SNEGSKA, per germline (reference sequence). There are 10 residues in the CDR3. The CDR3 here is CSATRREATF. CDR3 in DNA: TGCAGTGCTACGAGACGGGAGGCCACCTTC.

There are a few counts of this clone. DNA for the CDR3: TGTGCCATCAGTGAGTCGATATTTGGCAGGGGGTACGAGCAGTACTTC. This translates into CAISESIFGRGYEQYF. The chain recombines TRBV10-3 with TRBJ2-7, with TRBD1 matching over 7 bases. In germline, CDR1 is ENHRY, CDR2 SYGVKD. J lost 4 bases, V lost 0 bases, and 9 bases had no gene match. The CDR3 spans 16 residues.

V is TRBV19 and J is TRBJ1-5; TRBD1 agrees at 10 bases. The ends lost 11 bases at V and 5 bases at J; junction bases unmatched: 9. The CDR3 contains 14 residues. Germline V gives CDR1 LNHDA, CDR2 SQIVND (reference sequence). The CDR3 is CASDRDRGYQPQHF. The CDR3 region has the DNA TGTGCCTCAGACCGGGACAGGGGTTATCAGCCCCAGCATTTT. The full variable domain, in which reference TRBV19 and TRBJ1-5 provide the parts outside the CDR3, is DGGITQSPKYLFRKEGQNVTLSCEQNLNHDAMYWYRQDPGQGLRLIYYSQIVNDFQKGDIAEGYSVSREKKESFPLTVTSAQKNPTAFYLCASDRDRGYQPQHFGDGTRLSIL.

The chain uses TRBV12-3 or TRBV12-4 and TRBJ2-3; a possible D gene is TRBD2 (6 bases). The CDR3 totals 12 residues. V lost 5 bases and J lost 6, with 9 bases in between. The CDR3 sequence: CASSRGGDTQYF. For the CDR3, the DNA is TGTGCCAGCAGTCGCGGAGGGGATACGCAGTATTTT.

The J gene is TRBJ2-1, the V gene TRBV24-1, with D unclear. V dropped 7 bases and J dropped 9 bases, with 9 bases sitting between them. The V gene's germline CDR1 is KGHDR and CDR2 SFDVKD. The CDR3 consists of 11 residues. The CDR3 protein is CATSHRGEQFF. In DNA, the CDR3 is TGTGCCACCAGCCACCGCGGTGAGCAGTTCTTC.

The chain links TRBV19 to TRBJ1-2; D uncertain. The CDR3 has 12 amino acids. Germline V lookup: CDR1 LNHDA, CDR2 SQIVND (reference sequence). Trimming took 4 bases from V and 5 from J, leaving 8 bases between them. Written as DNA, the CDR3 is TGTGCCAGTAGTAACAGATTATATGGCTACACCTTC. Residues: CASSNRLYGYTF.

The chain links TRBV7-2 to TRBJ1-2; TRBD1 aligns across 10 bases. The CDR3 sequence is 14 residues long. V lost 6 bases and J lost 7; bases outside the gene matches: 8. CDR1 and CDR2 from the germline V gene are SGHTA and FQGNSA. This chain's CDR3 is CASRGTGVLSGYTF. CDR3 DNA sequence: TGTGCCAGCAGGGGGACAGGGGTGTTGAGTGGCTACACCTTC.

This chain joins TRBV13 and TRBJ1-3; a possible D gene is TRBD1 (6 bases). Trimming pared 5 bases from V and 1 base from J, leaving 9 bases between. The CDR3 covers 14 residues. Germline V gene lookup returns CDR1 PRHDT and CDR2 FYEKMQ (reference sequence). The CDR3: CASSRRGSGNTIYF. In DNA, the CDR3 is TGTGCCAGCAGCCGAAGGGGGTCTGGAAACACCATATATTTT.

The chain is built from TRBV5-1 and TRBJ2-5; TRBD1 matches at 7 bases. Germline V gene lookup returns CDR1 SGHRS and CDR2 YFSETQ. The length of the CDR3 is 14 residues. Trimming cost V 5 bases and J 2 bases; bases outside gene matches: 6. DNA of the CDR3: TGCGCCAGCAGTAGGCCGGGACAGCAAGAGACCCAGTACTTC. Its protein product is CASSRPGQQETQYF.

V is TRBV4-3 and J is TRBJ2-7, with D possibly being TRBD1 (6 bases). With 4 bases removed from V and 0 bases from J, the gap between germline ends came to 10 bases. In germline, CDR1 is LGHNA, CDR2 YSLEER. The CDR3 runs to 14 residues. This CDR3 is CASSLQDSSYEQYF. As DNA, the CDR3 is TGCGCCAGCAGCCTACAGGACAGCTCCTACGAGCAGTACTTC.

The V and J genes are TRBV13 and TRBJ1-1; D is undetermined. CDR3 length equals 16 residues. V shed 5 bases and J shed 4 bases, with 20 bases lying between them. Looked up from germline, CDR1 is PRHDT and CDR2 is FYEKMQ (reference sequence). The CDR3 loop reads CASSLRRGVSVTEAFF. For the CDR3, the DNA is TGTGCCAGCAGCCTCAGGCGCGGCGTTAGTGTCACTGAAGCTTTCTTT. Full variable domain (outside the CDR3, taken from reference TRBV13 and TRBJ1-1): AAGVIQSPRHLIKEKRETATLKCYPIPRHDTVYWYQQGPGQDPQFLISFYEKMQSDKGSIPDRFSAQQFSDYHSELNMSSLELGDSALYFCASSLRRGVSVTEAFFGQGTRLTVV.

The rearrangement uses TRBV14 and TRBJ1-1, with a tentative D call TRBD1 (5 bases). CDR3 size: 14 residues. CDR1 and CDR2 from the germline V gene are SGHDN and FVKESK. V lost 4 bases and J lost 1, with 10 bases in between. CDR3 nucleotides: TGTGCCAGCAGCCGGTTAGGGGCGAACACTGAAGCTTTCTTT. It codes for CASSRLGANTEAFF.